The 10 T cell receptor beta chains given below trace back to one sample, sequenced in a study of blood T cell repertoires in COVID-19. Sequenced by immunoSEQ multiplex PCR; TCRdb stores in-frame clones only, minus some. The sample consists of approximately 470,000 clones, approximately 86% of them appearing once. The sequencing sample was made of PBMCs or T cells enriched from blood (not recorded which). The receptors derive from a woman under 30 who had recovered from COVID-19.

The chain's CDR3 is CAWSNSFNSPLHF. In nucleotides, the CDR3 is TGTGCCTGGAGTAACAGCTTTAATTCACCCCTCCACTTT. The chain has TRBV30 and TRBJ1-6; D gene ambiguous. CDR1 and CDR2 (germline): GTSNPN, SVGIG (reference sequence). The CDR3 covers 13 residues. Trimming pared 2 bases from V and 6 bases from J, leaving 8 bases between.

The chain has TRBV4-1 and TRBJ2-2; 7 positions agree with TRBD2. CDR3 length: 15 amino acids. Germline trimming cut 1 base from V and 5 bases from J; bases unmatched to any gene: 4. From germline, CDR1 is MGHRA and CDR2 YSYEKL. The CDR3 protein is CASSQVSGGTGELFF. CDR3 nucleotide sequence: TGCGCCAGCAGCCAAGTCTCGGGAGGTACCGGGGAGCTGTTTTTT.

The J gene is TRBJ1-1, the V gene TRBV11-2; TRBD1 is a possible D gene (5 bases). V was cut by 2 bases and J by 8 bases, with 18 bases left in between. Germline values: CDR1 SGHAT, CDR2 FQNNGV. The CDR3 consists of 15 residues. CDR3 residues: CASSLYQGDSVEAFF. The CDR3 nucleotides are TGTGCCAGCAGCTTATATCAGGGCGACAGCGTGGAAGCTTTCTTT.

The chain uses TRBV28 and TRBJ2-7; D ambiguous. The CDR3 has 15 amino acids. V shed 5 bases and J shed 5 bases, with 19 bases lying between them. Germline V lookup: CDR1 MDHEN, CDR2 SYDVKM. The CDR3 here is CASSLLPSPPHEQYF. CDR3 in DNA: TGTGCCAGCAGTCTACTCCCATCGCCTCCCCACGAGCAGTACTTC.

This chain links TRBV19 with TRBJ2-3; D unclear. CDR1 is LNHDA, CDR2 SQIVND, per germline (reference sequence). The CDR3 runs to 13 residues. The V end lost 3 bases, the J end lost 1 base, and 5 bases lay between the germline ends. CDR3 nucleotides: TGTGCCAGTAGTATTCCGGGCACAGATACGCAGTATTTT. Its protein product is CASSIPGTDTQYF.

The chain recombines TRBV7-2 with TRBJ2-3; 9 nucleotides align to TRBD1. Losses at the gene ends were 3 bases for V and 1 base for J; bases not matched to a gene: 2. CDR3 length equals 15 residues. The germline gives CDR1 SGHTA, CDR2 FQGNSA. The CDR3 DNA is TGTGCCAGCAGCTTGGACAGGGGAGGCACAGATACGCAGTATTTT. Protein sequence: CASSLDRGGTDTQYF. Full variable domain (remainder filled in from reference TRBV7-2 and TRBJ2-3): GAGVSQSPSNKVTEKGKDVELRCDPISGHTALYWYRQSLGQGLEFLIYFQGNSAPDKSGLPSDRFSAERTGGSVSTLTIQRTQQEDSAVYLCASSLDRGGTDTQYFGPGTRLTVL.

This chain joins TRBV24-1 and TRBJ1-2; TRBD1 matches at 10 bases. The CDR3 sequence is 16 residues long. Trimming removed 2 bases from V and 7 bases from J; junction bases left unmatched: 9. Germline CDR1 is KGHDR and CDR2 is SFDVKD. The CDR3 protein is CATSDSGTGVGRGYTF. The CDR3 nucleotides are TGTGCCACCAGTGATTCCGGGACAGGGGTGGGTCGTGGCTACACCTTC.

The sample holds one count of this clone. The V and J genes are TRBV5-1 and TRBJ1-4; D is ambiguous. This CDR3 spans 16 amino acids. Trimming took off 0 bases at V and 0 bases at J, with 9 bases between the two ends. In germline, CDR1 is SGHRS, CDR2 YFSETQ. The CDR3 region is CASSLAGVATNEKLFF. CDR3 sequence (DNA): TGCGCCAGCAGCTTGGCCGGGGTAGCAACTAATGAAAAACTGTTTTTT.

In DNA, the CDR3 is TGTGCCAGCACCCTGTCGGGAAATGGTAATGAAAAACTGTTTTTT. This translates into CASTLSGNGNEKLFF. This chain joins TRBV28 and TRBJ1-4; D uncertain. This CDR3 spans 15 amino acids. Trimming shortened V by 7 bases and J by 4 bases, and 16 bases separated the two germline ends. The germline V gene has CDR1 MDHEN and CDR2 SYDVKM.

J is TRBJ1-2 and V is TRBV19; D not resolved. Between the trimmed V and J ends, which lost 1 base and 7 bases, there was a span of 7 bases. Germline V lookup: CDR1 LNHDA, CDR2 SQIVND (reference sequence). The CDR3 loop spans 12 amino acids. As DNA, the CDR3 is TGTGCCAGTAGTATAGGGCCCTCTGGCTACACCTTC. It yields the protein CASSIGPSGYTF.